What follows are 17 T cell receptor beta chains derived from one specimen sequenced in a study of CD8 T cells in Susac syndrome. When the RNA was reverse transcribed, random hexamers were used with an input of about 0.5 to 1 ug. From the immunoSEQ multiplex PCR reads, TCRdb called clonotypes with MiXCR, one entry per CDR3 protein. Here the sample spans over 150,000 distinct CDR3 sequences, 95% to 97% being singletons. The sequenced material came from CD4+ T cells from PBMCs. All receptors come from a human donor with Susac syndrome.

This chain connects TRBV4-3 to TRBJ2-1, with D possibly TRBD2 on 5 matching bases. Germline V gives CDR1 LGHNA, CDR2 YSLEER. The CDR3 is 14 residues long. The V and J ends lost 2 bases and 10 bases respectively, with 15 bases between them. Here the CDR3 DNA reads TGCGCCAGCAGCCAACAGTCCTGGACTGGCGAGCAGTTCTTC. Amino acids: CASSQQSWTGEQFF.

This chain connects TRBV6-2 or TRBV6-3 to TRBJ2-5, with a possible D match to TRBD1 (6 bases). Trimming removed 7 bases from V and 5 bases from J, with 11 bases in between. Germline V lookup: CDR1 MNHEY, CDR2 SVGEGT. The CDR3 is made up of 12 amino acids. CDR3 residues: CASTDRRETQYF. The DNA for the CDR3 is TGTGCCAGCACCGACAGGAGGGAGACCCAGTACTTC.

V gene TRBV27 combines with J gene TRBJ1-2; D is unclear. The CDR3 spans 13 residues. Per germline, CDR1 MNHEY and CDR2 SMNVEV (reference sequence). V lost 6 bases and J 6 bases, leaving 14 bases between the germline ends. The CDR3 DNA reads TGTGCCAGCAGGATGTGGACGGAAGATGGCTACACCTTC. This codes for CASRMWTEDGYTF.

V usage is TRBV5-6 and J usage is TRBJ1-2, with TRBD1 matching over 11 bases. V lost 4 bases to trimming and J lost 6 bases; unmatched junction nucleotides: 14. From germline, CDR1 is SGHDT and CDR2 YYEEEE. The CDR3 sequence is 17 residues long. The CDR3 DNA reads as TGTGCCAGCAGCCCGTCTGTGCGGGGACAGGGGGGTCATGGCTACACCTTC. Protein sequence: CASSPSVRGQGGHGYTF.

J is TRBJ1-1 and V is TRBV28; D perhaps matches TRBD1 (5 bases). The CDR3 spans 14 residues. V was trimmed by 9 bases and J by 0 bases, leaving 14 bases between them. The germline V gene has CDR1 MDHEN and CDR2 SYDVKM. The CDR3 protein is CASGVGAMNTEAFF. CDR3 bases: TGTGCCAGTGGAGTCGGGGCTATGAACACTGAAGCTTTCTTT.

The chain joins TRBV30 to TRBJ1-2; TRBD1 matches at 7 bases. The V gene's germline CDR1 is GTSNPN and CDR2 SVGIG (reference sequence). The CDR3 is 18 amino acids. J gave up 6 bases and V 3 bases, and 22 bases lay outside the gene matches. As DNA, the CDR3 is TGTGCCTGGAGAATGGCTCGAGACAGGGAGTTAAACCGCCATGGCTACACCTTC. Its translation is CAWRMARDRELNRHGYTF.

This chain connects TRBV7-3 to TRBJ2-3; possible D gene TRBD1, 5 bases. The CDR3 is 15 amino acids. Germline CDR1 SGHTA, CDR2 FQGTGA. Trimming removed 0 bases at V and 1 base at J, with 8 bases between. CDR3 coding DNA: TGTGCCAGCAGCTTAACGTTAGGGGGCACAGATACGCAGTATTTT. It yields the protein CASSLTLGGTDTQYF.

The chain is built from TRBV30 and TRBJ1-1; no clear D gene. Trimming cost V 0 bases and J 7 bases, with 12 bases left between them. There are 13 residues in the CDR3. Per germline, CDR1 GTSNPN and CDR2 SVGIG (reference sequence). DNA of the CDR3: TGTGCCTGGAGTGTGTGGTCTGACCTTGAAGCTTTCTTT. It translates to CAWSVWSDLEAFF.

The rearrangement links TRBV28 to TRBJ2-4; maybe TRBD2 (5 bases). Trimming removed 3 bases at V and 0 bases at J, with 6 bases between. Germline CDR1 reads MDHEN; CDR2 reads SYDVKM. CDR3 size: 14 residues. Here the CDR3 DNA reads TGTGCCAGCAGTTTTAGCGTAGCCAAAAACATTCAGTACTTC. Residues: CASSFSVAKNIQYF.

The chain carries TRBV6-2 or TRBV6-3 and TRBJ1-5; D is possibly TRBD1 (5 bases). CDR3 length equals 15 residues. Germline V lookup: CDR1 MNHEY, CDR2 SVGEGT. Trimming left V 5 bases short and J 7 bases short, with 18 bases between. CDR3 loop: CASSPGASPWQPQHF. CDR3 sequence (DNA): TGTGCCAGCAGTCCCGGGGCGTCCCCTTGGCAGCCCCAGCATTTT.

CDR3 region: CASKDGRSTDTQYF. The CDR3 DNA reads as TGTGCCAGCAAAGACGGGAGAAGCACAGATACGCAGTATTTT. The chain links TRBV27 to TRBJ2-3; D perhaps matches TRBD2 (6 bases). Germline V lookup: CDR1 MNHEY, CDR2 SMNVEV (reference sequence). The CDR3 runs 14 residues. V lost 7 bases and J 0 bases, leaving 11 bases between the germline ends.

V is TRBV12-3 or TRBV12-4 and J is TRBJ2-1; 9 bases map to TRBD2. With 5 bases clipped from V and 6 bases from J, the junction kept 11 bases outside the gene matches. The CDR3 runs 16 residues. The CDR3 sequence: CASSPNSGSKINEQFF. CDR3 sequence (DNA): TGTGCCAGCAGTCCAAATAGCGGGAGTAAAATCAATGAGCAGTTCTTC.

The V call is TRBV15, the J call TRBJ1-4, with D unclear. Germline values: CDR1 LNHNV, CDR2 YYDKDF (reference sequence). The V gene lost 7 bases and the J gene lost 8 bases, with 11 bases spanning the gap. The length of the CDR3 is 12 residues. CDR3 residues: CATKRGEEKLFF. As DNA, the CDR3 is TGTGCCACCAAACGGGGAGAGGAAAAACTGTTTTTT.

The chain carries TRBV4-3 and TRBJ2-7; 8 nucleotides align to TRBD1. After removal of 3 bases from V and 2 bases from J, the junction contained 9 bases not matched to a gene. This CDR3 contains 16 residues. From germline, CDR1 is LGHNA and CDR2 YSLEER. The CDR3 region is CASSQRPGGPTYEQYF. For the CDR3, the DNA is TGCGCCAGCAGCCAGAGGCCAGGGGGCCCGACCTACGAGCAGTACTTC.

J is TRBJ1-1 and V is TRBV29-1; 8 bases line up with TRBD1. The germline V gene encodes CDR1 SQVTM and CDR2 ANQGSEA. This CDR3 is 12 amino acids long. Losses at the gene ends were 4 bases for V and 12 bases for J; bases not matched to a gene: 10. This chain's CDR3 is CSVGGGQGRTFF. The CDR3 DNA sequence: TGCAGCGTTGGGGGTGGACAGGGAAGAACTTTCTTT.

The chain carries TRBV7-3 and TRBJ2-5, with D perhaps TRBD1 (6 bases). Trimming stripped 5 bases from V and 5 bases from J, with 18 bases between. The CDR3 is made up of 15 amino acids. Germline CDR1 and CDR2: SGHTA and FQGTGA. Here the CDR3 reads CASSRRSGQGETQYF. The CDR3 DNA reads TGTGCCAGCAGCCGGCGTAGTGGGCAGGGGGAGACCCAGTACTTC.

The chain recombines TRBV28 with TRBJ1-1, with TRBD1 identical over 9 bases. V lost 6 bases and J lost 5; bases outside the gene matches: 10. Germline V gene lookup returns CDR1 MDHEN and CDR2 SYDVKM. This CDR3 has 15 residues. CDR3 protein: CASSPFTGGLTEAFF. The CDR3 nucleotides read TGTGCCAGCAGCCCATTCACAGGGGGCTTAACTGAAGCTTTCTTT.